This T cell receptor beta chain derives from a study of beta chain features in type 1 diabetes. About the research overall: Patients shared similar age, gender and cell yields with healthy donors. Overall study findings and caveats: Naive, central memory and regulatory TCRB repertoires appeared more similar among patients than healthy donors. More deletions and fewer insertions at VDJ junctions were seen in type 1 diabetes patients. In all four CD4+ subsets, TCRB CDR3 length was significantly, moderately reduced in type 1 diabetes. Shorter templates may be favored by PCR, equally so in patients and controls.

The investigators reverse transcribed all of the isolated RNA, so they sequenced expressed TCRB transcripts. TCRdb's table, derived via immunoSEQ multiplex PCR, lists solely in-frame clones and lacks some. The sample carries about 160,000 clones, roughly 8% recorded once. V lost 5 bases and J 5 bases, leaving 10 bases between the germline ends. The CDR3 totals 12 residues. Germline assignment: CDR1 MDHEN and CDR2 SYDVKM. Details on this clone: The target antigen is unknown.

The specimen was central memory CD4+ T cells from blood. This sequence originates from a man aged 18 to 30 with type 1 diabetes. The V call is TRBV28, the J call TRBJ2-7; D may be TRBD2 (6 bases). DNA for the CDR3: TGTGCCAGCAGTACGCGGGGCGACGAGCAGTACTTC. Protein: CASSTRGDEQYF.